This passage covers 29 T cell receptor beta chains from one sample sequenced in a study of PD-1 blockade in classical Hodgkin lymphoma. The time point is: cycle 4 day 1 (C4D1), after around six weeks of nivolumab. In every patient, relapse followed autologous stem cell transplantation, while exposure to brentuximab vedotin differed. The repertoire was sequenced with immunoSEQ multiplex PCR; TCRdb's copy has only in-frame clones and lacks some. Altogether more than 40,000 clones are present, 60% to 80% being singletons, with the ten largest covering less than 3%. The sample in question was peripheral blood mononuclear cells (PBMCs), obtained before the fourth cycle of nivolumab. These receptors were taken from a human donor with classical Hodgkin lymphoma.

The genes are TRBV19 and TRBJ2-3, with 9 nucleotides matching TRBD2. From germline, CDR1 is LNHDA and CDR2 SQIVND (reference sequence). The CDR3 consists of 15 residues. V lost 7 bases, J lost 4 bases, and 9 bases stayed unmatched. The CDR3 region has the DNA TGTGCCAGTACGGGTAGCGGGGGTGGTGCAGATACGCAGTATTTT. Its protein product is CASTGSGGGADTQYF. The variable domain in full, with the rest retrieved from reference TRBV19 and TRBJ2-3, is DGGITQSPKYLFRKEGQNVTLSCEQNLNHDAMYWYRQDPGQGLRLIYYSQIVNDFQKGDIAEGYSVSREKKESFPLTVTSAQKNPTAFYLCASTGSGGGADTQYFGPGTRLTVL.

This clone was found a few times. V usage is TRBV6-6 and J usage is TRBJ2-7, with D possibly TRBD1 on 6 matching bases. V was clipped by 6 bases and J by 2 bases, with 11 bases between them. Germline loops: CDR1 MNHNY, CDR2 SVGAGI (reference sequence). This CDR3 comprises 13 residues. Written as DNA, the CDR3 is TGTGCCAGCAGGTACAGGGTTACCTACGAGCAGTACTTC. This codes for CASRYRVTYEQYF.

The chain is built from TRBV2 and TRBJ1-2, with D tentatively TRBD1 (6 bases). CDR1 is SNHLY and CDR2 is FYNNEI in the germline V gene. The CDR3 runs 15 residues. Deletions cut 3 bases from V and 8 bases from J, with 19 bases between. CDR3 in DNA: TGTGCCAGCAGTGAGGGCACAGGGAGGGAAGACGGCTACACCTTC. Its protein product is CASSEGTGREDGYTF.

The J gene is TRBJ2-7, the V gene TRBV5-5; TRBD1 aligns across 7 bases. The CDR3 runs 14 residues. Germline V gene sequence: CDR1 SGHKS, CDR2 YYEKEE (reference sequence). Trimming at V came to 3 bases and at J to 2 bases, leaving 5 bases not matched to a gene. The CDR3 loop is CASSWDSSPYEQYF. The CDR3 region has the DNA TGTGCCAGCAGCTGGGACAGCTCGCCCTACGAGCAGTACTTC.

This chain joins TRBV9 and TRBJ2-7; tentative D call: TRBD1 (6 bases). Germline V lookup: CDR1 SGDLS, CDR2 YYNGEE. The length of the CDR3 is 15 residues. Trimming cost V 3 bases and J 0 bases, with 13 bases left between them. The CDR3: CASSEGDGSSYEQYF. CDR3 nucleotide sequence: TGTGCCAGCAGCGAGGGGGACGGAAGCTCCTACGAGCAGTACTTC.

The chain links TRBV14 to TRBJ1-4; D might be TRBD1 (5 bases). The CDR3 extends over 15 amino acids. The ends were cut back, 5 bases at V and 7 bases at J, with 17 bases in the middle. Germline CDR1 is SGHDN and CDR2 is FVKESK. CDR3 protein: CASSDTTGYGEKLFF. For the CDR3, the DNA is TGTGCCAGCAGCGATACCACAGGTTACGGTGAAAAACTGTTTTTT.

This clone was counted a few times. This chain joins TRBV6-5 and TRBJ1-2; 7 bases match TRBD1. CDR1 is MNHEY, CDR2 SVGAGI, per germline. The CDR3 covers 15 residues. With V trimmed by 2 bases and J by 4 bases, 7 bases remained unmatched. The CDR3 loop reads CASSYKGASGYGYTF. CDR3 nucleotides: TGTGCCAGCAGTTACAAGGGGGCGAGTGGCTATGGCTACACCTTC.

This clone turned up a few times. The chain employs TRBV7-6 and TRBJ1-4; 8 bases align to TRBD1. Looked up from germline, CDR1 is SGHVS and CDR2 is FNYEAQ. This CDR3 has 19 amino acids. With 1 base clipped from V and 3 bases from J, the junction kept 13 bases outside the gene matches. CDR3 DNA: TGTGCCAGCAGCTTAGGAGAGATATGGCAGGGGGCATCTAATGAAAAACTGTTTTTT. Its protein is CASSLGEIWQGASNEKLFF.

The V and J genes are TRBV30 and TRBJ2-7; 7 positions agree with TRBD2. V gave up 3 bases and J gave up 4 bases; unmatched junction bases: 9. The germline V gene encodes CDR1 GTSNPN and CDR2 SVGIG (reference sequence). The CDR3 length is 14 residues. CDR3 nucleotide sequence: TGTGCCTGGAGGCGACAGCGGGGCTTATACGAGCAGTACTTC. Protein product: CAWRRQRGLYEQYF.

The chain combines TRBV19 with TRBJ1-4; D gene unclear. The CDR3 runs 11 residues. V was clipped by 5 bases and J by 7 bases, with 5 bases between them. Germline V gene data show CDR1 as LNHDA and CDR2 as SQIVND (reference sequence). DNA for the CDR3: TGTGCCAGTAGTTCATTTGAAAAACTGTTTTTT. Encoded protein: CASSSFEKLFF.

The table lists this clone with a few counts. The chain has TRBV7-3 and TRBJ2-3; D is uncertain. The germline V gene encodes CDR1 SGHTA and CDR2 FQGTGA. Deletions cut 2 bases from V and 0 bases from J, with 12 bases between. There are 16 residues in the CDR3. The CDR3 sequence is CASSLGSSVSTDTQYF. Written as DNA, the CDR3 is TGTGCCAGCAGCTTAGGCTCCTCGGTGAGCACAGATACGCAGTATTTT.

J is TRBJ2-6 and V is TRBV12-5; possibly TRBD1 for D (5 bases). This CDR3 contains 18 residues. V gave up 2 bases and J gave up 1 base, with 15 bases separating them. CDR1 is LGHNT and CDR2 is FRNRAP in the germline V gene. The CDR3 DNA reads TGTGCTAGTGGTTTGTACTGGCAGGGTAGGTCTGGGGCCAACGTCCTGACTTTC. Its protein product is CASGLYWQGRSGANVLTF.

The rearrangement links TRBV30 to TRBJ1-4; 9 bases match TRBD1. The V and J ends lost 6 bases and 3 bases, in that order; junction bases with no gene match: 11. The CDR3 extends over 16 amino acids. CDR1 is GTSNPN and CDR2 is SVGIG in the germline V gene (reference sequence). The CDR3 sequence is CACGTGTALANEKLFF. The CDR3 bases are TGTGCCTGCGGGACAGGGACAGCATTGGCTAATGAAAAACTGTTTTTT.

V usage is TRBV7-2 and J usage is TRBJ2-6; 8 bases align to TRBD1. CDR3 length: 15 amino acids. Germline V gene sequence: CDR1 SGHTA, CDR2 FQGNSA. Unmatched junction bases numbered 8, after V lost 5 bases and J lost 8 bases. The CDR3 here is CASSPGQGLTNVLTF. The CDR3 DNA sequence: TGTGCCAGCAGCCCCGGACAGGGTTTGACCAACGTCCTGACTTTC.

V and J are TRBV25-1 and TRBJ1-2; D possibly corresponds to TRBD1 (6 bases). The CDR3 is 14 residues long. Trimming pared 6 bases from V and 2 bases from J, leaving 13 bases between. Germline CDR1 reads MGHDK; CDR2 reads SYGVNS. CDR3 in amino acids: CASREPGENYGYTF. DNA for the CDR3: TGTGCCAGCAGGGAACCAGGGGAGAACTATGGCTACACCTTC.

The gene calls are TRBV5-5 and TRBJ2-5; 7 bases map to TRBD2. The length of the CDR3 is 15 residues. The germline V gene has CDR1 SGHKS and CDR2 YYEKEE (reference sequence). J lost 4 bases, V lost 1 base, and 7 bases had no gene match. The CDR3 loop is CASSLKPAGVETQYF. CDR3 bases: TGTGCCAGCAGCTTGAAGCCGGCGGGAGTAGAGACCCAGTACTTC. The full variable domain, with the rest looked up from reference TRBV5-5 and TRBJ2-5, is DAGVTQSPTHLIKTRGQQVTLRCSPISGHKSVSWYQQVLGQGPQFIFQYYEKEERGRGNFPDRFSARQFPNYSSELNVNALLLGDSALYLCASSLKPAGVETQYFGPGTRLLVL.

V usage is TRBV5-8 and J usage is TRBJ1-5; D gene uncertain. This CDR3 region has 11 residues. In germline, CDR1 is SGHTS, CDR2 YDEGEE. V lost 2 bases, J lost 5 bases, and 2 bases lay in between. DNA of the CDR3: TGTGCCAGCAGCTTAGATCAGCCCCAGCATTTT. Protein sequence: CASSLDQPQHF.

This clone was observed once. The chain employs TRBV27 and TRBJ1-2, with 10 bases aligning to TRBD1. V lost 1 base, J lost 2 bases, and 10 bases stayed unmatched. The CDR3 sequence is 18 residues long. Germline CDR1 MNHEY, CDR2 SMNVEV (reference sequence). The CDR3 DNA reads as TGTGCCAGCAGTTTATATGGGGGTGGGACAGGGGAGAACTATGGCTACACCTTC. Translation: CASSLYGGGTGENYGYTF.

The chain couples TRBV7-6 to TRBJ1-4; weak D call: TRBD1 (5 bases). V dropped 3 bases and J dropped 8 bases, with 13 bases sitting between them. Germline CDR1 and CDR2: SGHVS and FNYEAQ. CDR3 length equals 14 residues. CDR3 protein: CASSLDQGGEKLFF. The CDR3 DNA reads as TGTGCCAGCAGCTTGGACCAGGGAGGAGAAAAACTGTTTTTT. The variable domain in full, completed from reference TRBV7-6 and TRBJ1-4, reads GAGVSQSPRYKVTKRGQDVALRCDPISGHVSLYWYRQALGQGPEFLTYFNYEAQQDKSGLPNDRFSAERPEGSISTLTIQRTEQRDSAMYRCASSLDQGGEKLFFGSGTQLSVL.

The chain uses TRBV6-5 and TRBJ2-5, with D possibly called TRBD1 or TRBD2 (6 bases each). The V and J ends lost 7 bases and 2 bases respectively, with 14 bases between them. Germline CDR1 MNHEY, CDR2 SVGAGI. The CDR3 is 14 amino acids. In nucleotides, the CDR3 is TGTGCCAGCAAACGGGGGCCCCTGCAAGAGACCCAGTACTTC. Its translation: CASKRGPLQETQYF.

This clone appeared a few times. V is TRBV5-1 and J is TRBJ2-5, with 8 bases matching TRBD1. In germline, CDR1 is SGHRS, CDR2 YFSETQ. V shed 0 bases and J 5 bases; nucleotides not matched to a gene: 6. The CDR3 covers 15 residues. The CDR3 here is CASSLASGGSETQYF. In DNA, the CDR3 is TGCGCCAGCAGCTTGGCTTCAGGGGGCTCGGAGACCCAGTACTTC.

The rearrangement joins TRBV6-5 to TRBJ1-5, with TRBD1 as a possible D gene (5 bases). V lost 6 bases and J 5 bases, leaving 17 bases between the germline ends. The germline CDR1 and CDR2 sequences are MNHEY and SVGAGI. This CDR3 region has 15 residues. The CDR3 is CASSSIGSGDQPQHF. CDR3 in DNA: TGTGCCAGCAGCTCCATCGGGTCGGGGGATCAGCCCCAGCATTTT.

The V and J genes are TRBV7-9 and TRBJ2-1; D perhaps matches TRBD1 (5 bases). V was cut by 0 bases and J by 6 bases, with 12 bases left in between. The CDR3 spans 15 residues. CDR1 is SEHNR and CDR2 is FQNEAQ in the germline V gene (reference sequence). CDR3 sequence reads: CASSLARDITNEQFF. CDR3 nucleotide sequence: TGTGCCAGCAGCTTAGCCAGGGATATTACCAATGAGCAGTTCTTC.

V usage is TRBV29-1 and J usage is TRBJ1-4; no clear D. The CDR3 runs 12 residues. Germline V gives CDR1 SQVTM, CDR2 ANQGSEA. Trimming removed 8 bases from V and 4 bases from J, with 11 bases in between. The CDR3 loop reads CSPTLGNEKLFF. In nucleotides, the CDR3 is TGCAGCCCTACACTAGGTAATGAAAAACTGTTTTTT.

A few counts support this clone. The chain recombines TRBV25-1 with TRBJ1-4; D not certain. V was pared by 1 base and J by 10 bases, with 16 bases between. CDR1 and CDR2 (germline): MGHDK, SYGVNS. The CDR3 runs 15 residues. The CDR3 DNA sequence: TGTGCCAGCAGTGAATTCGGCAGCCTTGCCGGAAAACTGTTTTTT. It is translated as CASSEFGSLAGKLFF. Full variable domain (outside the CDR3, taken from reference TRBV25-1 and TRBJ1-4): EADIYQTPRYLVIGTGKKITLECSQTMGHDKMYWYQQDPGMELHLIHYSYGVNSTEKGDLSSESTVSRIRTEHFPLTLESARPSHTSQYLCASSEFGSLAGKLFFGSGTQLSVL.

The rearrangement uses TRBV11-3 and TRBJ2-3; 7 bases map to TRBD2. Germline V gene lookup returns CDR1 SGHNT and CDR2 YENEEA. The CDR3 is 14 amino acids. After removal of 5 bases from V and 6 bases from J, the junction contained 8 bases not matched to a gene. CDR3 sequence (DNA): TGTGCCAGCAGCCGCAGCGGGGCCTGGGATACGCAGTATTTT. This sequence encodes CASSRSGAWDTQYF.

This chain joins TRBV10-3 and TRBJ1-4; TRBD1 matches at 8 bases. The CDR3 sequence is 14 residues long. Germline V gene sequence: CDR1 ENHRY, CDR2 SYGVKD. V shed 4 bases, J shed 7 bases, and the junction held 5 bases outside the gene matches. The CDR3 is CAISGQGRGEKLFF. The DNA for the CDR3 is TGTGCCATCAGTGGACAGGGGCGGGGTGAAAAACTGTTTTTT.

This clone showed up just a few times. The chain carries TRBV4-3 and TRBJ1-5; D remains ambiguous. Germline V gene lookup returns CDR1 LGHNA and CDR2 YSLEER. This CDR3 region has 15 residues. The V gene lost 0 bases and the J gene lost 0 bases, with 6 bases spanning the gap. CDR3 in amino acids: CASSQDRGSNQPQHF. CDR3 nucleotides: TGCGCCAGCAGCCAAGATCGGGGTAGCAATCAGCCCCAGCATTTT.

There are a few counts of this clone. J is TRBJ1-1 and V is TRBV6-6, with D uncertain. V was trimmed by 2 bases and J by 5 bases, leaving 12 bases between them. Germline CDR1 is MNHNY and CDR2 is SVGAGI (reference sequence). The CDR3 spans 14 residues. The CDR3, as DNA: TGTGCCAGCAGTTACCTGGTGGGCAGGACTGAAGCTTTCTTT. This sequence encodes CASSYLVGRTEAFF.